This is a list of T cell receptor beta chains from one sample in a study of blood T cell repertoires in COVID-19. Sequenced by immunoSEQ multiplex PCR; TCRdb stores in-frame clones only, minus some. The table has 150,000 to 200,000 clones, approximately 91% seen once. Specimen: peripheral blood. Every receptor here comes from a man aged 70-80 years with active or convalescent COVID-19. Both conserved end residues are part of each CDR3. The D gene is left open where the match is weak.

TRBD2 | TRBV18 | CASSPQRGAAGWGNEQFF
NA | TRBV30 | CAWSVSGPYEQYF
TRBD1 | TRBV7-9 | CASSLAKGAEDSYEQYF
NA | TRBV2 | CASKTDTGELFF
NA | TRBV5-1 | CASSLFTGQDSPLHF
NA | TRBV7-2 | CASSLEWRRLVGEQYF
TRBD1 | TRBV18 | CASSPTGWLGDTQYF
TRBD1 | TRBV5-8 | CASSSRTGGGEKLFF
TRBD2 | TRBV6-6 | CASRGRGTDTQYF
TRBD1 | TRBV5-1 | CASSSGTVEQYF
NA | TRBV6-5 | CASRTTGGAGTEAFF
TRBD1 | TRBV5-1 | CASRSGGGTGELFF
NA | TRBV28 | CATRGGRNYGYTF
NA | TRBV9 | CASSKGGQHTGELFF
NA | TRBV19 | CASSMTGAGAFF
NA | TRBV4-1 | CASSQEKSLPGEQYF
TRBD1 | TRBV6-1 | CASSEAGDREAFF
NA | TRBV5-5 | CASSLHPRSSNQPQHF
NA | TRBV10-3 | CAISEGQISNQPQHF
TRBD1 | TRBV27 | CASSFRGPLDEQYF
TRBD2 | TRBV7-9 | CASSLPGLAGSNEQFF
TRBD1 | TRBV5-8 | CASSLGGTGASEQYF
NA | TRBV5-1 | CASSLGAPNEKLFF
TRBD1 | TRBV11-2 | CASSLGTGNTEAFF
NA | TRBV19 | CASRAPGNEQFF
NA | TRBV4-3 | CASSLVERSSYNSPLHF
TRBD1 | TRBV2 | CASSEAHVTGESGNTIYF
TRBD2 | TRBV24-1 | CATSDLSGRAPSGEQFF
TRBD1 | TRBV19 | CASSILRQGALVGTDTQYF
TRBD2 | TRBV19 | CASSMGDLGGSSYNEQFF
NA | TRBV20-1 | CSASKGITEAFF
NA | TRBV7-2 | CASSTTENQPQHF
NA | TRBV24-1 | CATSGDGGSNEQFF
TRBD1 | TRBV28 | CASSSIRGLYSYEQYF
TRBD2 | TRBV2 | CASSGLGRGETQYF
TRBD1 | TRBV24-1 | CATSDLRQGRSEQFF
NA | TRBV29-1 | CSVNIGTDTQYF
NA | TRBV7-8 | CASSRDGDTGELFF
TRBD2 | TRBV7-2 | CASSSEPGLAAYNEQFF
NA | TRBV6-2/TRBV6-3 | CASSYPTQAGDLSSYNEQFF
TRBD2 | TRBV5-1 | CASSFIGLAGEEQYF
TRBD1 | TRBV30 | CAWRLGQGRQETQYF
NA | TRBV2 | CASSGILNTEAFF
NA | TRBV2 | CASRPGTKSSYEQYF
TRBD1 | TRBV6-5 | CASRGGTGANQPQHF
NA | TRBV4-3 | CASSHRPRGAGYNEQFF
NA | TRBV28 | CASSLVAGQSDTQYF
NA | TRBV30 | CAWSVKGHHTGELFF